The 23 T cell receptor beta chains in this list originate from one sample, sequenced in a study of a mutant IDH1 vaccine in newly diagnosed glioma. Generated by immunoSEQ multiplex PCR, the TCRdb table keeps only in-frame clones and is missing some. The table records roughly 46,000 clones, about 81% of them present only once. Their recognized antigens are unknown. The sample's time point: week 47, end of study. Each dose of the vaccine consisted of 300 ug of mutant IDH1 20-mer peptide, with topical imiquimod. The source was PBMCs, collected from a glioma patient whose treatment included an IDH1 peptide vaccine. These TCRs come from a young woman with glioma. Some clones in this sample may be carry-over from other donors' samples.

This chain joins TRBV7-6 and TRBJ1-1, with D maybe TRBD1 (5 bases). There are 15 residues in the CDR3. V was cut by 5 bases and J by 2 bases, with 15 bases left in between. The V gene's germline CDR1 is SGHVS and CDR2 FNYEAQ. In nucleotides, the CDR3 is TGTGCCAGCAGCCCTTTCGACAGAGGAAACACTGAAGCTTTCTTT. Its translation: CASSPFDRGNTEAFF.

The CDR3 is CSVEDREEGVEQYF. The DNA of the CDR3 is TGCAGCGTTGAAGATCGGGAGGAGGGGGTCGAGCAGTACTTC. This sequence joins TRBV29-1 and TRBJ2-7; the D gene is possibly TRBD2 (7 bases). CDR1 is SQVTM and CDR2 is ANQGSEA in the germline V gene. The CDR3 totals 14 residues. Trimming cost V 0 bases and J 6 bases, with 15 bases left between them.

The table lists this clone with a count of one. Other DNA variants within this sample encode the same CDR3. DNA of the CDR3: TGTGCCAGCAGCCCCCGACAGTTGAACACTGAAGCTTTCTTT. Translated, it gives CASSPRQLNTEAFF. The V call is TRBV14, the J call TRBJ1-1; maybe TRBD1 (5 bases). Germline V lookup: CDR1 SGHDN, CDR2 FVKESK. The CDR3 spans 14 residues. Between the trimmed V and J ends, which lost 4 bases and 0 bases, there was a span of 9 bases.

The chain links TRBV11-2 to TRBJ1-1; 7 bases are a match to TRBD1. Unmatched junction bases numbered 4, after V lost 5 bases and J lost 1 base. The CDR3 covers 14 residues. Germline CDR1 and CDR2: SGHAT and FQNNGV. DNA of the CDR3: TGTGCCAGCAGCCGACAGGGAACGAACACTGAAGCTTTCTTT. This gives the protein CASSRQGTNTEAFF.

This clone was seen once. The V call is TRBV27, the J call TRBJ2-7; D is possibly TRBD1 or TRBD2 (6 bases each). The CDR3 has 14 residues. Trimming removed 3 bases from V and 5 bases from J, with 14 bases in between. CDR1 and CDR2 from the germline V gene are MNHEY and SMNVEV (reference sequence). The CDR3 reads CASSFPGARNEQYF. In DNA form, the CDR3 reads TGTGCCAGCAGTTTCCCGGGGGCACGGAACGAGCAGTACTTC.

This chain links TRBV15 with TRBJ2-2; D gene uncertain. The CDR3 is made up of 16 amino acids. Deletions cut 3 bases from V and 1 base from J, with 12 bases between. CDR1 is LNHNV, CDR2 YYDKDF, per germline (reference sequence). The CDR3, as DNA: TGTGCCACCAGCAGTCATCCGGGCCAGAACACCGGGGAGCTGTTTTTT. Encoded protein: CATSSHPGQNTGELFF.

This rearrangement joins TRBV10-3 to TRBJ1-1; no firm D call. Germline CDR1 and CDR2: ENHRY and SYGVKD. Between the trimmed V and J ends, which lost 6 bases and 3 bases, there was a span of 8 bases. This CDR3 region has 12 residues. The CDR3 DNA follows: TGTGCCATCAGCACCCTGGACACTGAAGCTTTCTTT. This sequence encodes CAISTLDTEAFF.

V gene TRBV7-8 combines with J gene TRBJ1-5; tentatively, D is TRBD1 (6 bases). Germline lookup yields CDR1 SGHVS and CDR2 FQNEAQ. The CDR3 has 14 residues. The V and J ends lost 4 bases and 4 bases respectively, with 11 bases between them. In DNA, the CDR3 is TGTGCCAGCAGCTCCATAAGGGGGAATCAGCCCCAGCATTTT. It codes for CASSSIRGNQPQHF.

The chain employs TRBV4-1 and TRBJ1-4, with 8 bases lining up with TRBD1. The CDR3 is 16 amino acids. Germline V lookup: CDR1 MGHRA, CDR2 YSYEKL. The V and J ends lost 0 bases and 4 bases, in that order; junction bases with no gene match: 4. Here the CDR3 reads CASSQDGGQGNEKLFF. In nucleotides, the CDR3 is TGCGCCAGCAGCCAAGATGGAGGACAGGGTAATGAAAAACTGTTTTTT.

This clone was counted only a few times. J is TRBJ2-3 and V is TRBV7-3; D tentatively fits TRBD1 or TRBD2 (5 bases each). This CDR3 is built from 15 residues. V lost 1 base and J 1 base, leaving 9 bases between the germline ends. Looked up from germline, CDR1 is SGHTA and CDR2 is FQGTGA. In DNA form, the CDR3 reads TGTGCCAGCAGCTTAAGGGGGTTCGGCACAGATACGCAGTATTTT. Protein product: CASSLRGFGTDTQYF.

This chain uses TRBV4-2 with TRBJ1-5; TRBD1 is a possible D gene (5 bases). This CDR3 spans 15 amino acids. The V end was cut by 1 base, the J end by 6 bases, with 13 bases between. CDR1 and CDR2 from the germline V gene are LGHNA and YNFKEQ. As DNA, the CDR3 is TGTGCCAGCAGCCAAGCGAGGGGAGGCAGTCAGCCCCAGCATTTT. This sequence encodes CASSQARGGSQPQHF.

This chain connects TRBV10-3 to TRBJ2-7; TRBD1 matches 8 bases. From germline, CDR1 is ENHRY and CDR2 SYGVKD. With 0 bases clipped from V and 7 bases from J, the junction kept 11 bases outside the gene matches. The length of the CDR3 is 16 residues. CDR3 residues: CAISESAVAGGREQYF. The CDR3 bases are TGTGCCATCAGTGAGTCGGCGGTGGCAGGGGGCAGAGAGCAGTACTTC.

J is TRBJ2-6 and V is TRBV5-1; no reliable D call. CDR1 and CDR2 from the germline V gene are SGHRS and YFSETQ. The CDR3 contains 15 residues. The V end was cut by 1 base, the J end by 4 bases, with 9 bases between. In nucleotides, the CDR3 is TGCGCCAGCAGCTTGTCCGTCGCCGGGGCCAACGTCCTGACTTTC. This encodes CASSLSVAGANVLTF.

The chain is built from TRBV27 and TRBJ1-3; possibly TRBD1 for D (5 bases). The CDR3 is 15 amino acids. The V and J ends lost 6 bases and 0 bases respectively, with 12 bases between them. Germline V gives CDR1 MNHEY, CDR2 SMNVEV (reference sequence). Here the CDR3 reads CASSEMGDSGNTIYF. The CDR3 DNA is TGTGCCAGCAGCGAGATGGGGGACTCTGGAAACACCATATATTTT.

The chain recombines TRBV5-1 with TRBJ1-1, with a possible D match to TRBD1 (5 bases). The CDR3 totals 13 residues. Germline lookup yields CDR1 SGHRS and CDR2 YFSETQ. Deletions cut 2 bases from V and 10 bases from J, with 15 bases between. The chain's CDR3 is CASSFSGTPGAFF. The CDR3 nucleotides are TGCGCCAGCAGCTTTTCCGGGACCCCTGGAGCTTTCTTT.

The chain is built from TRBV9 and TRBJ2-1; TRBD2 matches at 7 bases. CDR1 is SGDLS, CDR2 YYNGEE, per germline. V dropped 0 bases and J dropped 4; count of bases not matched to a gene: 10. This CDR3 is 17 amino acids long. CDR3 bases: TGTGCCAGCAGCGTAGAACCCGGGGGGAGGGAGTACAATGAGCAGTTCTTC. It codes for CASSVEPGGREYNEQFF. Complete variable domain (other parts from reference TRBV9 and TRBJ2-1): DSGVTQTPKHLITATGQRVTLRCSPRSGDLSVYWYQQSLDQGLQFLIQYYNGEERAKGNILERFSAQQFPDLHSELNLSSLELGDSALYFCASSVEPGGREYNEQFFGPGTRLTVL.

The V and J genes are TRBV20-1 and TRBJ2-7; D might be TRBD1 (5 bases). The CDR3 loop spans 11 amino acids. From germline, CDR1 is DFQATT and CDR2 SNEGSKA (reference sequence). V lost 5 bases and J 4 bases, leaving 9 bases between the germline ends. CDR3 DNA sequence: TGCAGTGCTGGGCCAGGGTACGAGCAGTACTTC. Residues: CSAGPGYEQYF.

The rearrangement links TRBV6-1 to TRBJ2-7; D perhaps matches TRBD2 (5 bases). V lost 1 base and J 0 bases, leaving 7 bases between the germline ends. The CDR3 is 14 residues long. Germline V CDR1 and CDR2: MNHNS, SASEGT. The CDR3 loop reads CASSEGRGSYEQYF. Written as DNA, the CDR3 is TGTGCCAGCAGTGAAGGCCGGGGCTCCTACGAGCAGTACTTC.

This chain joins TRBV27 and TRBJ1-5; D is possibly TRBD1 (5 bases). V was cut by 5 bases and J by 1 base, with 12 bases left in between. This CDR3 contains 15 residues. In germline, CDR1 is MNHEY, CDR2 SMNVEV (reference sequence). The chain's CDR3 is CASSTGPGSNQPQHF. The CDR3 region has the DNA TGTGCCAGCAGTACAGGCCCGGGCAGCAATCAGCCCCAGCATTTT.

The chain is built from TRBV5-6 and TRBJ1-3; D possibly corresponds to TRBD1 (6 bases). V was pared by 2 bases and J by 4 bases, with 10 bases between. Germline CDR1 reads SGHDT; CDR2 reads YYEEEE. The CDR3 loop spans 14 amino acids. The CDR3 DNA follows: TGTGCCAGCAGCTTCGGGGGGCTCGGAAACACCATATATTTT. Translating gives CASSFGGLGNTIYF.

The J gene is TRBJ1-5, the V gene TRBV12-5, with TRBD1 identical over 9 bases. CDR1 LGHNT and CDR2 FRNRAP come from the germline V gene. The CDR3 is 19 residues long. The J segment lost 2 bases and the V segment lost 2 bases, leaving 13 bases of the junction unmatched. The CDR3 DNA reads as TGTGCTAGTGGTTTGCTCCGGGACAGGGTGGGTCGCCGCAATCAGCCCCAGCATTTT. Amino acid sequence: CASGLLRDRVGRRNQPQHF.

The V and J genes are TRBV4-2 and TRBJ2-3; D might be TRBD2 (6 bases). Per germline, CDR1 LGHNA and CDR2 YNFKEQ. The ends were cut back, 1 base at V and 10 bases at J, with 24 bases in the middle. The length of the CDR3 is 17 residues. The CDR3 coding sequence is TGTGCCAGCAGCCAAGCGTCCAGCGGAACTTCTGGGGGGTCGCAGTATTTT. Its protein product is CASSQASSGTSGGSQYF.

This chain connects TRBV11-3 to TRBJ2-3; 9 bases are shared with TRBD2. The V gene end was trimmed by 2 bases and the J gene end by 4 bases; junction bases not matched to a gene: 10. The germline gives CDR1 SGHNT, CDR2 YENEEA. The CDR3 length is 17 residues. The CDR3 reads CASSLIGTSPRADTQYF. As DNA, the CDR3 is TGTGCCAGCAGCTTAATCGGGACTAGCCCCCGGGCAGATACGCAGTATTTT.